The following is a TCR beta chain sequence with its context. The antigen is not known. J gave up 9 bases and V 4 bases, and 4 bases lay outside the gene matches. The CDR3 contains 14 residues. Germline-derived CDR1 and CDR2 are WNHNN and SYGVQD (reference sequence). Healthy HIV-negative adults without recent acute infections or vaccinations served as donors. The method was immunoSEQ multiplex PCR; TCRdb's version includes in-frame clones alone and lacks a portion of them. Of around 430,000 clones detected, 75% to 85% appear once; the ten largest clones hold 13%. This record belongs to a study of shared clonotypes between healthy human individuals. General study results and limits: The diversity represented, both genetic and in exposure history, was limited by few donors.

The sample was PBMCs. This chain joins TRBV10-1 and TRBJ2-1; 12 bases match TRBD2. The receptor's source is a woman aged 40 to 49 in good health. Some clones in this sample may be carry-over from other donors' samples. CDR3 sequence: CASSGRLAGAEQFF. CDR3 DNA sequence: TGCGCCAGCAGTGGCCGACTAGCGGGAGCTGAGCAGTTCTTC.